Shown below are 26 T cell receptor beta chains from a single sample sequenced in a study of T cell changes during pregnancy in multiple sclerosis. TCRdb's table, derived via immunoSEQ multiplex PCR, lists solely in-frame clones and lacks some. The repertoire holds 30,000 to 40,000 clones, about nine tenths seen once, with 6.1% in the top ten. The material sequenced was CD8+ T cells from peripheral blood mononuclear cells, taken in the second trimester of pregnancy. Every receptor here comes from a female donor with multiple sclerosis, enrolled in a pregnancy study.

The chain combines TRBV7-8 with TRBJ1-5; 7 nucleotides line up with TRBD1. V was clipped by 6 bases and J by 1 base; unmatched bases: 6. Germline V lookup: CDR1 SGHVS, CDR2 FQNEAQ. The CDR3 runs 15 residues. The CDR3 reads CASRPDRASNQPQHF. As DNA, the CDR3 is TGTGCCAGCAGACCTGACAGGGCGAGCAATCAGCCCCAGCATTTT.

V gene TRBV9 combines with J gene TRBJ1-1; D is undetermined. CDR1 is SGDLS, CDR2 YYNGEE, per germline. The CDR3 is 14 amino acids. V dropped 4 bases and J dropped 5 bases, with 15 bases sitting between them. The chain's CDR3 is CASSPDGSGTEAFF. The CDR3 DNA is TGTGCCAGCAGCCCGGACGGTTCGGGGACTGAAGCTTTCTTT.

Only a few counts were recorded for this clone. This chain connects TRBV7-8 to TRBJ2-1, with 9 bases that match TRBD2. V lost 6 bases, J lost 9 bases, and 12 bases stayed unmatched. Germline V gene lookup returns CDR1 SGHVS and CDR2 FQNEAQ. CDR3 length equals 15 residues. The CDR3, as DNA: TGTGCCAGCAGACAAGAGCGCGGGGGGGGAGGTGAGCAGTTCTTC. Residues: CASRQERGGGGEQFF. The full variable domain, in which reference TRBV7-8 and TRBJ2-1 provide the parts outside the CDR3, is GAGVSQSPRYKVAKRGQDVALRCDPISGHVSLFWYQQALGQGPEFLTYFQNEAQLDKSGLPSDRFFAERPEGSVSTLKIQRTQQEDSAVYLCASRQERGGGGEQFFGPGTRLTVL.

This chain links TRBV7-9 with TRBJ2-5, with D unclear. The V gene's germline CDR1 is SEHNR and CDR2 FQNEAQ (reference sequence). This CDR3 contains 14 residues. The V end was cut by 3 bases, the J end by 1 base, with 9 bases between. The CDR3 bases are TGTGCCAGCAGCTTTGTACAGTCCCAAGAGACCCAGTACTTC. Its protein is CASSFVQSQETQYF.

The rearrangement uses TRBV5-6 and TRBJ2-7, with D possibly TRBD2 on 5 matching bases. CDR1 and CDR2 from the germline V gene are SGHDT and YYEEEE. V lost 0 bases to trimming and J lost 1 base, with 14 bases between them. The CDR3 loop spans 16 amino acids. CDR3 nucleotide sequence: TGTGCCAGCAGCTTGGGCCCAGCGGAGGTATCCTACGAGCAGTACTTC. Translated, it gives CASSLGPAEVSYEQYF.

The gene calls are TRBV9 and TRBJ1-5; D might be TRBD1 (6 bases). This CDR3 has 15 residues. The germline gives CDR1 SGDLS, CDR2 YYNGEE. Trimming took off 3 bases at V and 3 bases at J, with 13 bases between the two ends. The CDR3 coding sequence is TGTGCCAGCAGCGCCACAGGGTGGTCCAATCAGCCCCAGCATTTT. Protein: CASSATGWSNQPQHF.

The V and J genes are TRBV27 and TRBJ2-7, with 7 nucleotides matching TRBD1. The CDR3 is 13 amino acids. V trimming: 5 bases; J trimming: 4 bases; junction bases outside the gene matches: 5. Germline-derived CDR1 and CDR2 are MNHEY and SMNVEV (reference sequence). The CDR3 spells CASSQTGHYEQYF. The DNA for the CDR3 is TGTGCCAGCAGTCAGACAGGGCATTACGAGCAGTACTTC.

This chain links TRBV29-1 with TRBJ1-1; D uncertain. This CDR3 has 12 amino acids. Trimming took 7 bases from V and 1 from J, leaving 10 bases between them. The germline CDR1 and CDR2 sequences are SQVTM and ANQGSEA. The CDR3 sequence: CSAMSWNTEAFF. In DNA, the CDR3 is TGCAGCGCCATGAGTTGGAACACTGAAGCTTTCTTT. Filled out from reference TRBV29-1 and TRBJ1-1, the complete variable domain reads SAVISQKPSRDICQRGTSLTIQCQVDSQVTMMFWYRQQPGQSLTLIATANQGSEATYESGFVIDKFPISRPNLTFSTLTVSNMSPEDSSIYLCSAMSWNTEAFFGQGTRLTVV.

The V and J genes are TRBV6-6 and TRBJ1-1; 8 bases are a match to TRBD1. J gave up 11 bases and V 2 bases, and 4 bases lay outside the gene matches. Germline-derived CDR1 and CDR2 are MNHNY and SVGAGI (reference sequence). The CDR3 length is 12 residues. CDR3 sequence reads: CASSYETGEAFF. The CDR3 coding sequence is TGTGCCAGCAGTTACGAGACAGGGGAGGCTTTCTTT.

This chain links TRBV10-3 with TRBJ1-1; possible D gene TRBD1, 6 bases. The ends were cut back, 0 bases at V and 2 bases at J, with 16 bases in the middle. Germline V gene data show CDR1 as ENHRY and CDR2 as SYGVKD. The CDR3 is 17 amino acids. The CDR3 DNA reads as TGTGCCATCAGTGAGTCGGGGGGGCGACGGGGAAACACTGAAGCTTTCTTT. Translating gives CAISESGGRRGNTEAFF.

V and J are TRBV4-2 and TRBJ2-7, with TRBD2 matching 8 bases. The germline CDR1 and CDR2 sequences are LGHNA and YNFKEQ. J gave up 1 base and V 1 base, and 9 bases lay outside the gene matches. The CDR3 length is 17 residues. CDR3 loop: CASSQARGTSGSYEQYF. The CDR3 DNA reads TGTGCCAGCAGCCAAGCACGGGGGACTAGTGGATCCTACGAGCAGTACTTC.

CDR3 residues: CASSPPPEETQYF. CDR3 in DNA: TGTGCCAGCTCACCACCGCCGGAAGAGACCCAGTACTTC. The chain employs TRBV18 and TRBJ2-5; D is unresolved. The V end was cut by 0 bases, the J end by 3 bases, with 5 bases between. This CDR3 is 13 amino acids long. Germline V gene sequence: CDR1 KGHSH, CDR2 LQKENI.

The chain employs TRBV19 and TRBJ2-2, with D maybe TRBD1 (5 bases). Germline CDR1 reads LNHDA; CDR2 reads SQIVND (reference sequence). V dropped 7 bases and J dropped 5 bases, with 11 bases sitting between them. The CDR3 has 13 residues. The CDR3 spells CASKQEETGELFF. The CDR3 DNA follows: TGTGCCAGTAAACAGGAAGAGACCGGGGAGCTGTTTTTT.

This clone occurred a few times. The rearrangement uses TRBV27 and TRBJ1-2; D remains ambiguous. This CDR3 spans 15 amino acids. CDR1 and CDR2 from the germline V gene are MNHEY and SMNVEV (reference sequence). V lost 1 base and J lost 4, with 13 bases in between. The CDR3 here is CASSLFGSLIYGYTF. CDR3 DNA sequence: TGTGCCAGCAGTTTATTCGGGTCACTTATCTATGGCTACACCTTC.

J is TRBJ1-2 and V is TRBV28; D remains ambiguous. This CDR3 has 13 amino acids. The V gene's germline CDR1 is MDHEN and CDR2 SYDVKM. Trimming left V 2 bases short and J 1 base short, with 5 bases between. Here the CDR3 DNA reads TGTGCCAGCAGTTTAGGAGGTAACTATGGCTACACCTTC. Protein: CASSLGGNYGYTF.

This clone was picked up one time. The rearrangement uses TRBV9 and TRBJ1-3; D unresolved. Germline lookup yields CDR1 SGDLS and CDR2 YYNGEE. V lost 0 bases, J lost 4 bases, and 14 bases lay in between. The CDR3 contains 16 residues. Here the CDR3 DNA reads TGTGCCAGCAGCGTAGATGCCGGTTCGTCGGGAAACACCATATATTTT. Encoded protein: CASSVDAGSSGNTIYF.

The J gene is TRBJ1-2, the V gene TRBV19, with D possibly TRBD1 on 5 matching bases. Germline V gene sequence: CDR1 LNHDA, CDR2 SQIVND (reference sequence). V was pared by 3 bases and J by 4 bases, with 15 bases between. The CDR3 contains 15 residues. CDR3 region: CASSISRGYGYGYTF. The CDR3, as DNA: TGTGCCAGTAGTATTTCGCGGGGCTATGGCTATGGCTACACCTTC.

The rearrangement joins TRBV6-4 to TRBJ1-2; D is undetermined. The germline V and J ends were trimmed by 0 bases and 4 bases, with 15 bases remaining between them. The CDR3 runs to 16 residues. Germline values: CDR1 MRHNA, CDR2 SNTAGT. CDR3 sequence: CASSDSSEASSYGYTF. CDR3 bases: TGTGCCAGCAGTGACTCGAGCGAGGCCAGTTCCTATGGCTACACCTTC.

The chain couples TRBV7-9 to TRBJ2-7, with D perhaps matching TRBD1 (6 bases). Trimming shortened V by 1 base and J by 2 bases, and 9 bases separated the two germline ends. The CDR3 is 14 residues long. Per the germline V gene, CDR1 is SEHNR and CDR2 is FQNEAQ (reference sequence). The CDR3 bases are TGTGCCAGCAGCTTAGACAGGGTTACCTACGAGCAGTACTTC. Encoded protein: CASSLDRVTYEQYF.

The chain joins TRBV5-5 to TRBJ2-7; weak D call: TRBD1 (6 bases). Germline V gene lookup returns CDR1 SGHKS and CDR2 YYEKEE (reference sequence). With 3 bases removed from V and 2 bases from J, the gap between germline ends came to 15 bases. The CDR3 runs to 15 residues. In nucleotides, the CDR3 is TGTGCCAGCAGCTGGGGGACAAACGAGCCCTACGAGCAGTACTTC. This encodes CASSWGTNEPYEQYF. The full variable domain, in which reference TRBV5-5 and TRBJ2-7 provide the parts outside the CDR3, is DAGVTQSPTHLIKTRGQQVTLRCSPISGHKSVSWYQQVLGQGPQFIFQYYEKEERGRGNFPDRFSARQFPNYSSELNVNALLLGDSALYLCASSWGTNEPYEQYFGPGTRLTVT.

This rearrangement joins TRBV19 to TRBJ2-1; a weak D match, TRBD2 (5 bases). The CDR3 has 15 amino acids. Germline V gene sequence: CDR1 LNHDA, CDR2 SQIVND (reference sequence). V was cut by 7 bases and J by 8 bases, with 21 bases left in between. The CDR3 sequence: CASTPLYSEVHEQFF. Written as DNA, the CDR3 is TGTGCCAGTACCCCGTTGTACTCGGAGGTCCATGAGCAGTTCTTC. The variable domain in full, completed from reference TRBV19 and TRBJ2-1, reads DGGITQSPKYLFRKEGQNVTLSCEQNLNHDAMYWYRQDPGQGLRLIYYSQIVNDFQKGDIAEGYSVSREKKESFPLTVTSAQKNPTAFYLCASTPLYSEVHEQFFGPGTRLTVL.

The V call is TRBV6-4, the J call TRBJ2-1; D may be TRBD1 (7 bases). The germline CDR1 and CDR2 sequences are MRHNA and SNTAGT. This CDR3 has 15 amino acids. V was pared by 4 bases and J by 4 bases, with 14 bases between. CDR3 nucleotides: TGTGCCAGCAGTGTAGGAGGGGGCGCATACAATGAGCAGTTCTTC. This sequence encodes CASSVGGGAYNEQFF.

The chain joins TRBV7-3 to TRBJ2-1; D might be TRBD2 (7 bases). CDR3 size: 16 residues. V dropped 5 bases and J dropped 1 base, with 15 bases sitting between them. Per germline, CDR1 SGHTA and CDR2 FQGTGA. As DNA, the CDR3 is TGTGCCAGCAGCATGGAGGGGGGGCCGTCCTACAATGAGCAGTTCTTC. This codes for CASSMEGGPSYNEQFF.

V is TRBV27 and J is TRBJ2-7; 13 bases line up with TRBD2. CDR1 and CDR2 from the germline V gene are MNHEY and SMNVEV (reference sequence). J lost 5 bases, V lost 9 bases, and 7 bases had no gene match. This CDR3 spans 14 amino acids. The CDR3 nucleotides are TGTGCCAGTCTTAAACTAGCGGGAGGGGACGAGCAGTACTTC. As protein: CASLKLAGGDEQYF.

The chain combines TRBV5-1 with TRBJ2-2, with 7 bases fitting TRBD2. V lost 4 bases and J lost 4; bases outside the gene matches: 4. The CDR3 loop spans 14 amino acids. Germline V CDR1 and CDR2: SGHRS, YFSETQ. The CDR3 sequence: CASSPGTTTGELFF. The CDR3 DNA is TGCGCCAGCAGCCCGGGGACTACCACCGGGGAGCTGTTTTTT.

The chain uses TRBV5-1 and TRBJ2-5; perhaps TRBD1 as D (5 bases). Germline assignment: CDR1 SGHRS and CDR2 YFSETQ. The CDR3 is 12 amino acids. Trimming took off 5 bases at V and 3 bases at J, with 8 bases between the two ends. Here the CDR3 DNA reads TGCGCCAGCAGTCGACAGAAAGAGACCCAGTACTTC. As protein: CASSRQKETQYF.